Shown below are 18 T cell receptor beta chains from a single sample sequenced in a study of T cell responses to AZD1222 COVID-19 vaccine. Clones were read by immunoSEQ multiplex PCR, and TCRdb kept only the in-frame ones, dropping some. The sample includes roughly 87,000 clones, roughly 90% seen only once; the top ten take 6.9%. The sequenced sample was peripheral blood, obtained 28 days after the second AZD1222 dose. The receptors stem from an adult who received the AZD1222 COVID-19 vaccine.

The chain carries TRBV5-8 and TRBJ2-1; D remains ambiguous. The CDR3 is 12 residues long. Germline lookup yields CDR1 SGHTS and CDR2 YDEGEE. V lost 0 bases and J lost 5, with 3 bases in between. The CDR3 coding sequence is TGTGCCAGCAGCTTGGATAACAATGAGCAGTTCTTC. Protein product: CASSLDNNEQFF.

This chain joins TRBV2 and TRBJ1-1; a weak D match, TRBD1 (6 bases). V gave up 6 bases and J gave up 5 bases, with 13 bases separating them. From germline, CDR1 is SNHLY and CDR2 FYNNEI. The CDR3 is 13 residues long. As DNA, the CDR3 is TGTGCCAGCAGCGAACAGGGAGCGACTGAAGCTTTCTTT. Translated, it gives CASSEQGATEAFF.

V gene TRBV3-1 (or the pseudogene TRBV3-2) combines with J gene TRBJ1-5, with unresolved D. Germline V gene data show CDR1 as LGHDT and CDR2 as YNNKEL (reference sequence). The CDR3 covers 12 residues. V shed 0 bases and J shed 7 bases, with 4 bases lying between them. CDR3 nucleotide sequence: TGTGCCAGCAGCCAAGAAGGGCAGCCCCAGCATTTT. Residues: CASSQEGQPQHF.

This sequence joins TRBV7-2 and TRBJ1-1, with D possibly matching TRBD1 (6 bases). V shed 2 bases and J shed 5 bases, with 18 bases lying between them. CDR1 is SGHTA and CDR2 is FQGNSA in the germline V gene. The CDR3 is made up of 16 amino acids. CDR3 in amino acids: CASSLTWGSQGTEAFF. DNA for the CDR3: TGTGCCAGCAGCTTAACGTGGGGGTCGCAGGGGACTGAAGCTTTCTTT.

The CDR3 here is CASSDRQYSYEQYF. The CDR3 DNA follows: TGTGCCAGCAGTGACAGACAATACTCCTACGAGCAGTACTTC. This rearrangement joins TRBV6-1 to TRBJ2-7; no reliable D call. V was shortened by 3 bases and J by 0 bases, with 9 bases between the two germline ends. The germline V gene encodes CDR1 MNHNS and CDR2 SASEGT. The CDR3 totals 14 residues.

The chain joins TRBV5-4 to TRBJ2-1; 10 nucleotides agree with TRBD2. CDR1 is SGHNT, CDR2 YYREEE, per germline (reference sequence). The trim removed 4 bases at V and 5 bases at J, leaving 6 bases unmatched. The CDR3 spans 15 residues. DNA of the CDR3: TGTGCCAGCAGCCCGCTAGCGGGAGTGAACAATGAGCAGTTCTTC. Translated: CASSPLAGVNNEQFF.

This chain joins TRBV14 and TRBJ2-7; 8 nucleotides line up with TRBD1. The CDR3 runs 13 residues. From germline, CDR1 is SGHDN and CDR2 FVKESK. V was clipped by 6 bases and J by 4 bases; unmatched bases: 5. The CDR3 spells CASRPTGAYEQYF. CDR3 DNA sequence: TGTGCCAGCAGACCGACAGGGGCGTACGAGCAGTACTTC.

CDR3 coding DNA: TGTGCCAGCTCACCGGGACAGGGGAACGAGCAGTACTTC. The encoded protein is CASSPGQGNEQYF. This sequence joins TRBV18 and TRBJ2-7, with 10 bases matching TRBD1. The CDR3 sequence is 13 residues long. Germline V gene lookup returns CDR1 KGHSH and CDR2 LQKENI. The ends lost 3 bases at V and 5 bases at J; junction bases unmatched: 1.

The chain joins TRBV12-3 or TRBV12-4 to TRBJ1-3, with D hard to call. The CDR3 is 12 residues long. Trimming took 9 bases from V and 5 from J, leaving 11 bases between them. CDR3 bases: TGTGCCAGTTCCACAAGGCGAAACACCATATATTTT. Amino acid sequence: CASSTRRNTIYF.

This sequence joins TRBV2 and TRBJ2-7; 7 bases are a match to TRBD1. Germline V gene sequence: CDR1 SNHLY, CDR2 FYNNEI. CDR3 length: 16 residues. The V gene end was trimmed by 6 bases and the J gene end by 0 bases; junction bases not matched to a gene: 11. The DNA of the CDR3 is TGTGCCAGCAGGGTGACCGGGACAGCGAGCTCCTACGAGCAGTACTTC. Amino acid sequence: CASRVTGTASSYEQYF.

This chain uses TRBV20-1 with TRBJ1-1, with D possibly being TRBD1 (6 bases). CDR1 is DFQATT and CDR2 is SNEGSKA in the germline V gene (reference sequence). This CDR3 spans 11 amino acids. The ends were cut back, 5 bases at V and 7 bases at J, with 11 bases in the middle. CDR3 region: CSASPGHEAFF. The CDR3, as DNA: TGCAGTGCTTCACCGGGACATGAAGCTTTCTTT.

This chain joins TRBV7-8 and TRBJ2-2; 11 bases are shared with TRBD2. V lost 5 bases to trimming and J lost 6 bases; unmatched junction nucleotides: 5. Germline loops: CDR1 SGHVS, CDR2 FQNEAQ. The CDR3 runs 15 residues. CDR3 region: CASSPIAGGPGELFF. CDR3 DNA sequence: TGTGCCAGCAGCCCAATAGCGGGAGGGCCCGGGGAGCTGTTTTTT.

This chain connects TRBV10-3 to TRBJ1-1; D is unclear. The length of the CDR3 is 14 residues. V lost 3 bases and J 1 base, leaving 9 bases between the germline ends. Germline V gives CDR1 ENHRY, CDR2 SYGVKD. The DNA for the CDR3 is TGTGCCATCAGTGATAGTAAGGGGAACACTGAAGCTTTCTTT. Translated, it gives CAISDSKGNTEAFF.

The chain couples TRBV3-1 (or the pseudogene TRBV3-2) to TRBJ2-1; possible D gene TRBD1, 7 bases. Trimming took 4 bases from V and 8 from J, leaving 15 bases between them. The germline gives CDR1 LGHDT, CDR2 YNNKEL (reference sequence). CDR3 length: 14 residues. CDR3 in amino acids: CASSLRQGGDEQFF. As DNA, the CDR3 is TGTGCCAGCAGCCTCCGACAGGGAGGAGATGAGCAGTTCTTC.

The CDR3 nucleotides are TGTGCCACCAGTGGGGGTCGGGACAGGGATCCAGACATTCAGTACTTC. Protein: CATSGGRDRDPDIQYF. The J gene is TRBJ2-4, the V gene TRBV24-1; TRBD1 agrees at 9 bases. V trimming: 5 bases; J trimming: 8 bases; junction bases outside the gene matches: 12. CDR1 KGHDR and CDR2 SFDVKD come from the germline V gene. This CDR3 is 16 amino acids long.

This clone came up a few times. V gene TRBV2 combines with J gene TRBJ2-7; D gene uncertain. V shed 5 bases and J shed 8 bases, with 13 bases lying between them. The CDR3 is 12 residues long. Germline CDR1 and CDR2: SNHLY and FYNNEI. The DNA of the CDR3 is TGTGCCAGCAGTTCCCCGTCGGGTAAGCAGTACTTC. This gives the protein CASSSPSGKQYF. Using reference TRBV2 and TRBJ2-7 for the parts outside the CDR3, the full variable domain is EPEVTQTPSHQVTQMGQEVILRCVPISNHLYFYWYRQILGQKVEFLVSFYNNEISEKSEIFDDQFSVERPDGSNFTLKIRSTKLEDSAMYFCASSSPSGKQYFGPGTRLTVT.

This sequence joins TRBV19 and TRBJ2-1, with D possibly called TRBD1 or TRBD2 (5 bases each). The length of the CDR3 is 18 residues. Looked up from germline, CDR1 is LNHDA and CDR2 is SQIVND (reference sequence). The ends were cut back, 5 bases at V and 0 bases at J, with 20 bases in the middle. The CDR3: CASSPPARVGLSYNEQFF. The CDR3 region has the DNA TGTGCCAGTAGTCCCCCCGCGCGGGTGGGGCTCTCCTACAATGAGCAGTTCTTC.

CDR3 sequence (DNA): TGCAGCGTTGTTGAGTACAATGAGCAGTTCTTC. This gives the protein CSVVEYNEQFF. The rearrangement joins TRBV29-1 to TRBJ2-1; D gene unclear. The V gene lost 4 bases and the J gene lost 4 bases, with 5 bases spanning the gap. The germline gives CDR1 SQVTM, CDR2 ANQGSEA. The CDR3 contains 11 residues.